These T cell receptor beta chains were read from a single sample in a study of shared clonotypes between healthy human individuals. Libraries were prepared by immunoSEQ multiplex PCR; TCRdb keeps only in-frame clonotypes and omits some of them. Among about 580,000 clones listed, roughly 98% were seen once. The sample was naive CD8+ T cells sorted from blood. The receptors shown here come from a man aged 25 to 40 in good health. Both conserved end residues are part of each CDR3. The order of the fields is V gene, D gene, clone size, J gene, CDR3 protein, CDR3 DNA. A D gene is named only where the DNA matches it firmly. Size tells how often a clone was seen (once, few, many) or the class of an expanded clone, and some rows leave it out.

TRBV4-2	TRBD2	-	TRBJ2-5	CASSQEGAGGAQYF	TGTGCCAGCAGCCAAGAGGGGGCGGGGGGAGCCCAGTACTTC
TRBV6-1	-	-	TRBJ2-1	CASSKRGNSYNEQFF	TGTGCCAGCAGCAAAAGGGGTAACTCCTACAATGAGCAGTTCTTC
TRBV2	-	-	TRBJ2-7	CAIRDGAYEQYF	TGTGCCATCCGGGACGGGGCCTACGAGCAGTACTTC
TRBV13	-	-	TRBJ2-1	CASSLERLAEQFF	TGTGCCAGCAGCTTAGAAAGGCTAGCGGAGCAGTTCTTC
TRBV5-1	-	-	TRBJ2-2	CASSPEGGLATGELFF	TGCGCCAGCAGCCCGGAGGGGGGTTTAGCGACCGGGGAGCTGTTTTTT
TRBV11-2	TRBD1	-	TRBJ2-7	CASRDRPSYEQYF	TGTGCCAGCAGGGACAGGCCATCCTACGAGCAGTACTTC
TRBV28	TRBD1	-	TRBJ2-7	CASSLGMTGAYEQYF	TGTGCCAGCAGCCTGGGGATGACAGGGGCCTACGAGCAGTACTTC
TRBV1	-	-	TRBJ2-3	CTSSESPYGTDTQYF	TGCACCAGCAGCGAGTCCCCTTACGGGACGGATACGCAGTATTTT
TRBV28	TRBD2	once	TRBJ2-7	CASGQVTGGPRYEQYF	TGTGCCAGCGGCCAGGTAACGGGAGGACCACGGTACGAGCAGTACTTC
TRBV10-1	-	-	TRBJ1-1	CASSEGTTNTEAFF	TGCGCCAGCAGTGAGGGCACTACGAACACTGAAGCTTTCTTT
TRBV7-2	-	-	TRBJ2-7	CASSLVVVGFTKGYEQYF	TGTGCCAGCAGCTTAGTAGTAGTTGGCTTCACGAAGGGCTACGAGCAGTACTTC
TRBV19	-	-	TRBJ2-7	CASSMRDVYEQYF	TGTGCCAGTAGTATGCGGGACGTCTACGAGCAGTACTTC
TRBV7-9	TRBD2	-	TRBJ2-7	CASSLEHTSGYEQYF	TGTGCCAGCAGCTTAGAGCATACTAGCGGCTACGAGCAGTACTTC
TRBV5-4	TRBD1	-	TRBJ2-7	CASSWGQGGYEQYF	TGTGCCAGCAGCTGGGGACAGGGGGGCTACGAGCAGTACTTC
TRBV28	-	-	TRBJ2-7	CASSPIGGLSSYEQYF	TGTGCCAGCAGTCCGATAGGGGGACTGAGCTCCTACGAGCAGTACTTC
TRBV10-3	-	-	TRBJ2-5	CAISELGGETQYF	TGTGCCATCAGTGAACTAGGAGGGGAGACCCAGTACTTC
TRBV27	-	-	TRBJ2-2	CASSPNTGELFF	TGTGCCAGCAGCCCGAACACCGGGGAGCTGTTTTTT
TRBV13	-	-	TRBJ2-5	CASSLGILGSETQYF	TGTGCCAGCAGCTTAGGCATCTTGGGATCCGAGACCCAGTACTTC
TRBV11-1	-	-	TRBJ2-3	CASSLRTGGWNTQYF	TGTGCCAGCAGCTTAAGAACAGGCGGATGGAATACGCAGTATTTT
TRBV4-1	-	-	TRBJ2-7	CASSHHIQGRMDEQYF	TGCGCCAGCAGCCATCATATACAGGGGAGGATGGACGAGCAGTACTTC
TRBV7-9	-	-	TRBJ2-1	CASSLVGLSSYNEQFF	TGTGCCAGCAGCTTAGTAGGGCTGAGCTCCTACAATGAGCAGTTCTTC
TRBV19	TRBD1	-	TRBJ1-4	CASSSRAETGANEKLFF	TGTGCCAGTAGTTCCCGAGCCGAGACAGGGGCTAATGAAAAACTGTTTTTT
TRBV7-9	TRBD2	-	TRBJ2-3	CASSFPGLAGGKSTDTQYF	TGTGCCAGCAGCTTTCCGGGACTAGCGGGAGGGAAAAGCACAGATACGCAGTATTTT
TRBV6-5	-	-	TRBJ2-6	CASSFISGANVLTF	TGTGCCAGCAGTTTCATCTCTGGGGCCAACGTCCTGACTTTC
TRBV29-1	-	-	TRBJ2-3	CSVENAGVATDTQYF	TGCAGCGTTGAAAATGCAGGGGTCGCCACAGATACGCAGTATTTT
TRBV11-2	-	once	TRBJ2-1	CATRGVGEQFF	TGTGCCACCAGGGGGGTAGGCGAGCAGTTCTTC
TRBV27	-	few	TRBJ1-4	CASSLQGPDEKLFF	TGTGCCAGCAGTTTGCAGGGTCCGGATGAAAAACTGTTTTTT
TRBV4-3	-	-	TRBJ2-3	CASSQDEGVGADTQYF	TGCGCCAGCAGCCAAGATGAGGGCGTCGGGGCAGATACGCAGTATTTT
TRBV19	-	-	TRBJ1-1	CASSPSSGGTEAFF	TGTGCCAGTAGTCCCTCTTCAGGTGGGACTGAAGCTTTCTTT
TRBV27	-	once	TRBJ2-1	CASSLGPSTYNEQFF	TGTGCCAGCAGTTTGGGTCCCTCTACCTACAATGAGCAGTTCTTC
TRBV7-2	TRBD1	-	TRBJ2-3	CASSKPPGQGSGSDTQYF	TGTGCCAGCAGCAAGCCACCGGGACAGGGTTCAGGGTCAGATACGCAGTATTTT
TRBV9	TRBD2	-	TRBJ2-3	CASSVALAGVDTDTQYF	TGTGCCAGCAGCGTAGCCCTCGCGGGAGTGGATACAGATACGCAGTATTTT
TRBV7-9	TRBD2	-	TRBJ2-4	CASRQDGGSGNIQYF	TGTGCCAGCAGACAGGACGGCGGGAGTGGAAACATTCAGTACTTC
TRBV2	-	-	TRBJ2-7	CASSEGGVPYEQYF	TGTGCCAGCAGTGAAGGGGGGGTACCCTACGAGCAGTACTTC
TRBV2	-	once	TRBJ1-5	CASSEVQGSQPQHF	TGTGCCAGCAGTGAGGTTCAGGGAAGTCAGCCCCAGCATTTT
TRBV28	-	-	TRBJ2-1	CASSFKTVPYNEQFF	TGTGCCAGCAGTTTTAAGACTGTCCCCTACAATGAGCAGTTCTTC
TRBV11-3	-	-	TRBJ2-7	CASSLDTGPYEQYF	TGTGCCAGCAGCTTAGATACAGGTCCCTACGAGCAGTACTTC
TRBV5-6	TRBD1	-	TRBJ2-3	CASSPFDRASTDTQYF	TGTGCCAGCAGCCCATTCGACAGGGCAAGCACAGATACGCAGTATTTT
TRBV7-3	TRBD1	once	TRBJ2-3	CATSIGQGRSDTQYF	TGTGCCACCTCAATCGGACAGGGTAGATCAGATACGCAGTATTTT
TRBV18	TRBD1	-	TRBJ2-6	CASSGPGQGAGANVLTF	TGTGCCAGCTCGGGTCCGGGACAGGGCGCTGGGGCCAACGTCCTGACTTTC
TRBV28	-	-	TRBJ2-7	CASSLDGPYEQYF	TGTGCCAGCAGTCTAGACGGACCCTACGAGCAGTACTTC
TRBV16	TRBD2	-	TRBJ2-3	CASSGDAPRGLADTDTQYF	TGTGCCAGCAGCGGAGACGCTCCCAGAGGGCTAGCGGACACAGATACGCAGTATTTT
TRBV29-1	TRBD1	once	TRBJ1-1	CSVEGQLSAGDTEAFF	TGCAGCGTTGAGGGACAGCTAAGCGCAGGAGACACTGAAGCTTTCTTT
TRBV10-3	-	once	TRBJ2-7	CAISESNGQNYEQYF	TGTGCCATCAGTGAGTCTAATGGACAGAACTACGAGCAGTACTTC
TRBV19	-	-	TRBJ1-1	CASSIALEAFF	TGTGCCAGTAGTATCGCTCTTGAAGCTTTCTTT
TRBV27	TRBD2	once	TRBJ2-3	CASSSPSGMSTDTQYF	TGTGCCAGCAGTTCCCCTAGCGGGATGAGCACAGATACGCAGTATTTT
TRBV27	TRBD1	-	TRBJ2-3	CASSQTGTGAQYF	TGTGCCAGCAGTCAAACCGGGACAGGGGCGCAGTATTTT
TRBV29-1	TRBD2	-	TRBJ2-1	CSVEEGLAPGVGEQFF	TGCAGCGTTGAAGAAGGACTAGCGCCAGGAGTGGGTGAGCAGTTCTTC
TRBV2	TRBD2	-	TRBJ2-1	CASSPGLAGVMEQFF	TGTGCCAGCAGTCCTGGACTAGCGGGAGTCATGGAGCAGTTCTTC
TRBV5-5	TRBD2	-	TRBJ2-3	CASRGTSGSADTQYF	TGTGCCAGCAGGGGGACTAGCGGGAGTGCAGATACGCAGTATTTT
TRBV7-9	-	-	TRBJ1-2	CASSLAAANYGYTF	TGTGCCAGCAGCTTAGCAGCAGCTAACTATGGCTACACCTTC
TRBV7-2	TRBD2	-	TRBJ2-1	CASSASGRLGGNEQFF	TGTGCCAGCAGCGCAAGCGGGAGGCTGGGGGGGAATGAGCAGTTCTTC